Shown below are 18 T cell receptor beta chains from a single sample sequenced in a study of early T cells in non-severe SARS-CoV-2 infection. TCRdb itself ran the 5' RACE reads through MiXCR, one entry per CDR3 protein. In the table there are tens of thousands of distinct CDR3 sequences, over 9.5% of which are singletons. Sequences were obtained from whole blood. The receptors come from an adult who was a healthcare worker with PCR-confirmed SARS-CoV-2 infection or an uninfected control (not recorded which).

This clonotype has a handful of counts. The chain uses TRBV6-2 or TRBV6-3 and TRBJ2-1; 9 bases align to TRBD2. Germline lookup yields CDR1 MNHEY and CDR2 SVGEGT. CDR3 length equals 15 residues. V lost 6 bases to trimming and J lost 2 bases; unmatched junction nucleotides: 5. The CDR3 here is CASSLAGEAYNEQFF. The CDR3 DNA reads TGTGCCAGCAGCTTAGCGGGAGAGGCCTACAATGAGCAGTTCTTC.

This clonotype was picked up a small number of times. The V and J genes are TRBV19 and TRBJ1-5, with TRBD1 identical over 7 bases. The CDR3 runs 14 residues. CDR1 is LNHDA and CDR2 is SQIVND in the germline V gene (reference sequence). The V gene end was trimmed by 3 bases and the J gene end by 7 bases; junction bases not matched to a gene: 6. CDR3 protein: CASSIYRGGQPQHF. DNA for the CDR3: TGTGCCAGTAGTATTTACAGGGGCGGACAGCCCCAGCATTTT.

The V call is TRBV5-4, the J call TRBJ2-7; 10 nucleotides align to TRBD1. CDR3 length: 14 residues. Germline CDR1 and CDR2: SGHNT and YYREEE (reference sequence). J gave up 5 bases and V 5 bases, and 7 bases lay outside the gene matches. The CDR3 DNA reads TGTGCCAGCAGTACGAGACAGGGGGCCGACGAGCAGTACTTC. The encoded protein is CASSTRQGADEQYF.

As concerns this clonotype: Germline is not matched at one junction end, which may reflect a read error. This chain uses TRBV13 with TRBJ2-7, with 7 bases lining up with TRBD2. Per germline, CDR1 PRHDT and CDR2 FYEKMQ (reference sequence). CDR3 size: 15 residues. CDR3 nucleotide sequence: TGTGCCAGCAGCGTAGGGGTAGCGGGCGTATACGAGCAGTACTTC. Its protein product is CASSVGVAGVYEQYF.

A few counts support this clonotype. The chain employs TRBV5-1 and TRBJ2-2; TRBD2 might be the D (5 bases). CDR1 is SGHRS and CDR2 is YFSETQ in the germline V gene. The CDR3 has 16 residues. V was trimmed by 0 bases and J by 2 bases, leaving 11 bases between them. The CDR3 DNA follows: TGCGCCAGCAGCTTGGCCTTAGGGAGTAACACCGGGGAGCTGTTTTTT. Its translation is CASSLALGSNTGELFF.

V and J are TRBV29-1 and TRBJ2-2; maybe TRBD1 (6 bases). CDR1 is SQVTM, CDR2 ANQGSEA, per germline. The CDR3 loop spans 13 amino acids. The ends were cut back, 6 bases at V and 6 bases at J, with 14 bases in the middle. The CDR3 protein is CSVSGQIPGELFF. The CDR3 coding sequence is TGCAGCGTCTCAGGACAGATACCCGGGGAGCTGTTTTTT.

The chain couples TRBV27 to TRBJ1-2; maybe TRBD1 (5 bases). Per the germline V gene, CDR1 is MNHEY and CDR2 is SMNVEV (reference sequence). The CDR3 length is 15 residues. Deletions cut 5 bases from V and 2 bases from J, with 15 bases between. CDR3 sequence (DNA): TGTGCCAGCAGTAGGGGCGTTCCTTGGAACTATGGCTACACCTTC. Translating it yields CASSRGVPWNYGYTF.

This clonotype has ten or more counts. The chain is built from TRBV5-1 and TRBJ2-5; either TRBD1 or TRBD2 may supply D (6 bases each). This CDR3 is 14 amino acids long. The germline V gene has CDR1 SGHRS and CDR2 YFSETQ. Trimming removed 2 bases from V and 3 bases from J, with 11 bases in between. The CDR3 here is CASSLQGGEETQYF. DNA of the CDR3: TGCGCCAGCAGCTTACAGGGAGGAGAAGAGACCCAGTACTTC.

This clonotype was counted many times. The chain joins TRBV7-6 to TRBJ2-3; D possibly corresponds to TRBD1 (6 bases). The V gene's germline CDR1 is SGHVS and CDR2 FNYEAQ. V lost 5 bases and J lost 6, with 6 bases in between. This CDR3 has 11 amino acids. The CDR3 protein is CASSQGDTQYF. The CDR3 coding sequence is TGTGCCAGCAGCCAGGGGGATACGCAGTATTTT.

This clonotype was recorded many times. V usage is TRBV7-8 and J usage is TRBJ1-5; no clear D. From germline, CDR1 is SGHVS and CDR2 FQNEAQ. CDR3 length: 13 amino acids. V lost 6 bases, J lost 2 bases, and 8 bases lay in between. This CDR3 is CASSPQGNQPQHF. In nucleotides, the CDR3 is TGTGCCAGCAGTCCGCAGGGCAATCAGCCCCAGCATTTT.

This clonotype was counted ten times or more. The chain carries TRBV7-2 and TRBJ1-3; 7 nucleotides agree with TRBD1. The junction had 8 bases not matched to a gene; V was cut back by 5 bases and J by 4 bases. Germline assignment: CDR1 SGHTA and CDR2 FQGNSA. The CDR3 is made up of 15 amino acids. The CDR3 coding sequence is TGTGCCAGCAGCGCGACAGGGCAGACCGGAAACACCATATATTTT. Translating gives CASSATGQTGNTIYF. Using reference TRBV7-2 and TRBJ1-3 for the parts outside the CDR3, the full variable domain is GAGVSQSPSNKVTEKGKDVELRCDPISGHTALYWYRQSLGQGLEFLIYFQGNSAPDKSGLPSDRFSAERTGGSVSTLTIQRTQQEDSAVYLCASSATGQTGNTIYFGEGSWLTVV.

This clonotype was detected many times. This rearrangement joins TRBV18 to TRBJ1-1, with D uncertain. Germline loops: CDR1 KGHSH, CDR2 LQKENI. V was clipped by 8 bases and J by 0 bases, with 28 bases between them. The CDR3 covers 19 residues. The CDR3 loop is CASPLRRLSRDFMNTEAFF. The CDR3 region has the DNA TGTGCCAGCCCGCTTCGTCGGTTGAGTAGGGATTTCATGAACACTGAAGCTTTCTTT.

This clonotype was observed at least ten times. The gene calls are TRBV29-1 and TRBJ2-1, with TRBD2 matching 7 bases. Losses at the gene ends were 3 bases for V and 9 bases for J; bases not matched to a gene: 8. CDR3 length equals 13 residues. CDR1 is SQVTM and CDR2 is ANQGSEA in the germline V gene. The CDR3 nucleotides are TGCAGCGTTGAGATGGGGCCGGGAGGTGAGCAGTTCTTC. Protein product: CSVEMGPGGEQFF.

This clonotype has only a few counts. This chain connects TRBV29-1 to TRBJ2-5, with D possibly TRBD2 on 6 matching bases. The CDR3 is 16 amino acids. The V gene's germline CDR1 is SQVTM and CDR2 ANQGSEA. The germline V and J ends were trimmed by 3 bases and 0 bases, with 17 bases remaining between them. The DNA of the CDR3 is TGCAGCGTTGATGGGAAGGAGGGGCGCAACCAAGAGACCCAGTACTTC. This translates into CSVDGKEGRNQETQYF.

In its sample, this clonotype was seen many times. This chain uses TRBV7-2 with TRBJ2-7; D gene uncertain. Germline assignment: CDR1 SGHTA and CDR2 FQGNSA. The CDR3 runs 13 residues. V was cut by 2 bases and J by 0 bases, with 5 bases left in between. DNA for the CDR3: TGTGCCAGCAGCTTAATCGCCTCCTACGAGCAGTACTTC. Its protein product is CASSLIASYEQYF.

This clonotype has a count of ten or more. The chain is built from TRBV18 and TRBJ1-1; D is ambiguous. The CDR3 loop spans 12 amino acids. Germline-derived CDR1 and CDR2 are KGHSH and LQKENI. Deletions cut 6 bases from V and 5 bases from J, with 10 bases between. The CDR3 DNA reads TGTGCCAGCTCCATAGGATCGACTGAAGCTTTCTTT. Amino acid sequence: CASSIGSTEAFF.

This clonotype was detected only a few times. The J gene is TRBJ2-5, the V gene TRBV20-1; possibly TRBD1 for D (5 bases). The V and J ends lost 0 bases and 3 bases respectively, with 20 bases between them. Per germline, CDR1 DFQATT and CDR2 SNEGSKA (reference sequence). This CDR3 region has 17 residues. The CDR3 DNA reads as TGCAGTGCTAGAGATCTTTATGACAGAGGCTACGAAGAGACCCAGTACTTC. Protein: CSARDLYDRGYEETQYF.

At least ten counts were recorded for this clonotype. This chain links TRBV20-1 with TRBJ2-5; D call uncertain. In germline, CDR1 is DFQATT, CDR2 SNEGSKA (reference sequence). Trimming left V 4 bases short and J 1 base short, with 13 bases between. This CDR3 spans 14 amino acids. The CDR3 here is CSANHRLPQETQYF. The CDR3 bases are TGCAGTGCTAATCATCGCCTTCCCCAAGAGACCCAGTACTTC.